The TCR beta chain described here comes from a study of blood T cell repertoires in COVID-19. Study context: Some COVID-19 samples were acute and others convalescent; all came from the United States, Italy and Spain.

Here immunoSEQ multiplex PCR was the method, and the copy in TCRdb shows in-frame clones only, minus some. The sample records a few hundred thousand clones, 70% to 90% being singletons. Germline-derived CDR1 and CDR2 are MNHNS and SASEGT. The CDR3 contains 15 residues. Germline trimming cut 2 bases from V and 4 bases from J; bases unmatched to any gene: 3. Everyone who took part was 18 to 89 years old, and they came from 24 US areas. Participant-given clinical history determined each cohort assignment. The TCR comes from a man aged 25 to 45 who had recovered from COVID-19. The gene calls are TRBV6-1 and TRBJ2-5; 11 bases are shared with TRBD2. Sequenced sample: PBMCs or T cells enriched from blood (not recorded which). This CDR3 is CASSEIAGGPETQYF. The CDR3 DNA reads as TGTGCCAGCAGTGAAATAGCGGGGGGGCCAGAGACCCAGTACTTC.